The clone carrying this T cell receptor (beta chain) was seen many times. These data originate in a study of human T cells and chemical hapten exposure. The CDR3 sequence is 15 residues long. V shed 0 bases and J 7 bases; nucleotides not matched to a gene: 6. Germline CDR1 is LGHNA and CDR2 is YNFKEQ. Time point of the sample: patch test 2, 6 weeks after DPC sensitization. Treatment in this sample: therapeutic diphenylcyclopropenone sensitization with weekly scalp DPC. Donors, patients with alopecia ranging from 18 to 70 years old and judged suitable for DPC, provided samples. Total RNA was isolated from unfractionated whole blood. TCRdb used MiXCR to reprocess the RACE reads, holding one entry per CDR3 protein. The data hold over 100,000 distinct CDR3 sequences, with roughly a tenth observed a single time.

The chain combines TRBV4-2 with TRBJ1-5; 7 bases map to TRBD1. This sample comprised whole blood, obtained in connection with sensitization to the hapten diphenylcyclopropenone (DPC). This receptor was taken from a woman aged 40 to 55 with alopecia areata. Some clones in this sample may be carry-over from other donors' samples. The CDR3 loop is CASSQESGRGQPQHF. The CDR3 bases are TGTGCCAGCAGCCAAGAATCGGGCAGGGGGCAGCCCCAGCATTTT.